This passage covers 16 T cell receptor beta chains from one sample sequenced in a study of brain T cells in children with intractable seizures (dated by TCRdb to the early 2020s). The intended sense of this specimen's time point label: blood from clinic visit 5 months post-surgery; TSC patient then seizure free. The library was built by means of the immunoSEQ multiplex PCR assay. The table was pulled from immuneACCESS by TCRdb, which kept in-frame rearrangements only. Such tables lose some clones; where checked, under half of the loss comes from unresolved V genes, and the rest has no known cause. The sample records 300,000 to 400,000 clones, about 93% of which are singletons. 5.7% of the sample goes to the ten largest clones. The material sequenced was peripheral blood, taken 5 to 6 months after surgery. These receptors were obtained from a boy younger than two with tuberous sclerosis and intractable seizures.

The chain joins TRBV19 to TRBJ1-2; TRBD1 might be the D (5 bases). The CDR3 has 16 residues. The germline gives CDR1 LNHDA, CDR2 SQIVND (reference sequence). V lost 5 bases to trimming and J lost 2 bases, with 18 bases between them. The CDR3 DNA sequence: TGTGCCAGTAGTTCCGGGGGATCCAAGCAGAACTATGGCTACACCTTC. Amino acids: CASSSGGSKQNYGYTF.

The chain carries TRBV12-3 or TRBV12-4 and TRBJ1-1; D gene uncertain. Trimming pared 3 bases from V and 7 bases from J, leaving 6 bases between. The CDR3 spans 11 residues. DNA for the CDR3: TGTGCCAGCAGTTTCCGCGGTGAAGCTTTCTTT. Translation: CASSFRGEAFF.

The chain carries TRBV19 and TRBJ2-7; D is possibly TRBD1 (5 bases). CDR3 length: 14 residues. The germline gives CDR1 LNHDA, CDR2 SQIVND (reference sequence). The germline V and J ends were trimmed by 1 base and 0 bases, with 7 bases remaining between them. Here the CDR3 DNA reads TGTGCCAGTAGTATAGCCCAGGGCTCCTACGAGCAGTACTTC. Translation: CASSIAQGSYEQYF. Filled out from reference TRBV19 and TRBJ2-7, the complete variable domain reads DGGITQSPKYLFRKEGQNVTLSCEQNLNHDAMYWYRQDPGQGLRLIYYSQIVNDFQKGDIAEGYSVSREKKESFPLTVTSAQKNPTAFYLCASSIAQGSYEQYFGPGTRLTVT.

V is TRBV7-2 and J is TRBJ2-7; D is perhaps TRBD1 (6 bases). Trimming pared 1 base from V and 2 bases from J, leaving 6 bases between. The CDR3 runs to 13 residues. Germline CDR1 is SGHTA and CDR2 is FQGNSA. CDR3 sequence reads: CASSLEGAYEQYF. CDR3 sequence (DNA): TGTGCCAGCAGCTTAGAGGGGGCCTACGAGCAGTACTTC.

The rearrangement uses TRBV12-3 or TRBV12-4 and TRBJ2-5; D unclear. V lost 4 bases to trimming and J lost 5 bases, with 11 bases between them. The CDR3 extends over 13 amino acids. The CDR3 reads CASSSPIDETQYF. The CDR3 region has the DNA TGTGCCAGCAGTTCCCCGATCGACGAGACCCAGTACTTC.

V gene TRBV29-1 combines with J gene TRBJ2-7, with TRBD2 matching 9 bases. The CDR3 length is 14 residues. Per the germline V gene, CDR1 is SQVTM and CDR2 is ANQGSEA. The junction had 4 bases not matched to a gene; V was cut back by 0 bases and J by 4 bases. CDR3 DNA: TGCAGCGTTGAAGAAGGAGCGGGAGGTTACGAGCAGTACTTC. Translation: CSVEEGAGGYEQYF.

The genes are TRBV7-2 and TRBJ2-3; D might be TRBD1 or TRBD2, each matching 6 bases. The CDR3 has 15 residues. Germline V gene lookup returns CDR1 SGHTA and CDR2 FQGNSA. V gave up 1 base and J gave up 4 bases, with 12 bases separating them. CDR3 in amino acids: CASSLVGGFADTQYF. The CDR3 region has the DNA TGTGCCAGCAGCTTAGTGGGGGGCTTCGCAGATACGCAGTATTTT.

The sample holds a few counts of this clone. V usage is TRBV3-1 (or the pseudogene TRBV3-2) and J usage is TRBJ1-1, with TRBD1 as a possible D gene (6 bases). Germline V gene data show CDR1 as LGHDT and CDR2 as YNNKEL (reference sequence). The CDR3 runs 17 residues. Trimming left V 0 bases short and J 0 bases short, with 14 bases between. CDR3: CASSQDLGQLMNTEAFF. The CDR3 region has the DNA TGTGCCAGCAGCCAAGATTTAGGACAGCTCATGAACACTGAAGCTTTCTTT.

This clone has more than one count but fewer than ten. The chain has TRBV12-5 and TRBJ1-1, with TRBD1 as a possible D gene (5 bases). V dropped 0 bases and J dropped 1 base, with 9 bases sitting between them. The V gene's germline CDR1 is LGHNT and CDR2 FRNRAP. The CDR3 consists of 15 residues. The CDR3 loop is CASGLVTRGNTEAFF. The DNA for the CDR3 is TGTGCTAGTGGTTTGGTAACGAGGGGGAACACTGAAGCTTTCTTT.

The chain recombines TRBV9 with TRBJ2-5; the match to TRBD2 covers 14 bases. With V trimmed by 4 bases and J by 2 bases, 10 bases remained unmatched. CDR1 SGDLS and CDR2 YYNGEE come from the germline V gene. The CDR3 length is 18 residues. The CDR3 protein is CASSPGTSGRGRQETQYF. The CDR3, as DNA: TGTGCCAGCAGCCCCGGGACTAGCGGGAGAGGGCGACAAGAGACCCAGTACTTC.

The chain joins TRBV7-2 to TRBJ1-2; D call uncertain. Trimming left V 1 base short and J 0 bases short, with 12 bases between. Germline lookup yields CDR1 SGHTA and CDR2 FQGNSA. The CDR3 has 16 residues. CDR3 in DNA: TGTGCCAGCAGCTTAGTCGGCGACCTTACTAACTATGGCTACACCTTC. This encodes CASSLVGDLTNYGYTF.

The rearrangement joins TRBV5-1 to TRBJ1-1; the D gene is possibly TRBD1 (5 bases). Trimming left V 0 bases short and J 8 bases short, with 8 bases between. This CDR3 has 12 residues. Germline loops: CDR1 SGHRS, CDR2 YFSETQ. The chain's CDR3 is CASSLGQGEAFF. For the CDR3, the DNA is TGCGCCAGCAGCTTGGGGCAGGGAGAAGCTTTCTTT.

The gene calls are TRBV19 and TRBJ2-7; 11 bases map to TRBD1. The germline gives CDR1 LNHDA, CDR2 SQIVND (reference sequence). The CDR3 totals 15 residues. V was clipped by 5 bases and J by 0 bases; unmatched bases: 3. CDR3 coding DNA: TGTGCCAGTAGTCCCGGACAGGGGGCCTCCTACGAGCAGTACTTC. It is translated as CASSPGQGASYEQYF. The full variable domain, its missing parts supplied by reference TRBV19 and TRBJ2-7, is DGGITQSPKYLFRKEGQNVTLSCEQNLNHDAMYWYRQDPGQGLRLIYYSQIVNDFQKGDIAEGYSVSREKKESFPLTVTSAQKNPTAFYLCASSPGQGASYEQYFGPGTRLTVT.

Regarding this clone: Other DNA sequences from this sample encode an identical CDR3 as well. The V and J genes are TRBV5-8 and TRBJ1-1; D is unclear. Germline CDR1 SGHTS, CDR2 YDEGEE. V gave up 0 bases and J gave up 1 base, with 4 bases separating them. The CDR3 runs 13 residues. The chain's CDR3 is CASSLGRNTEAFF. The CDR3 region has the DNA TGTGCCAGCAGCTTGGGTAGGAACACTGAAGCTTTCTTT. Full variable domain (outside the CDR3, taken from reference TRBV5-8 and TRBJ1-1): EAGVTQSPTHLIKTRGQQATLRCSPISGHTSVYWYQQALGLGLQFLLWYDEGEERNRGNFPPRFSGRQFPNYSSELNVNALELEDSALYLCASSLGRNTEAFFGQGTRLTVV.

This chain uses TRBV5-1 with TRBJ2-2; D ambiguous. Germline assignment: CDR1 SGHRS and CDR2 YFSETQ. The germline V and J ends were trimmed by 2 bases and 5 bases, with 10 bases remaining between them. The CDR3 length is 14 residues. The CDR3 is CASSFRQLTGELFF. The CDR3 coding sequence is TGCGCCAGCAGCTTCCGGCAGTTGACCGGGGAGCTGTTTTTT.

The V gene is TRBV6-5, the J gene TRBJ1-4, with D perhaps TRBD1 (6 bases). V was clipped by 4 bases and J by 2 bases, with 8 bases between them. The CDR3 has 14 amino acids. CDR1 is MNHEY, CDR2 SVGAGI, per germline. The CDR3 sequence: CASSWGATNEKLFF. CDR3 in DNA: TGTGCCAGCAGTTGGGGGGCGACTAATGAAAAACTGTTTTTT.